This paragraph covers one T cell receptor (beta chain) sequence. This sample is part of a study of control samples from healthy donors and cancer patients. The CDR3 spans 17 residues. The V gene end was trimmed by 5 bases and the J gene end by 1 base; junction bases not matched to a gene: 7. Germline V gives CDR1 MDHEN, CDR2 SYDVKM. Clones were sequenced by immunoSEQ multiplex PCR, and TCRdb holds only the in-frame ones, with some missing. The table lists 70,000 to 80,000 clones, approximately 88% of them singletons. The receptor was derived from a man in his fifties in good health. Sequences were obtained from blood. V is TRBV28 and J is TRBJ2-1; 11 bases map to TRBD2. The CDR3 DNA reads as TGTGCCAGCAGTGAACCGGGACTAGCGGCTTCCTACAATGAGCAGTTCTTC. Encoded protein: CASSEPGLAASYNEQFF.